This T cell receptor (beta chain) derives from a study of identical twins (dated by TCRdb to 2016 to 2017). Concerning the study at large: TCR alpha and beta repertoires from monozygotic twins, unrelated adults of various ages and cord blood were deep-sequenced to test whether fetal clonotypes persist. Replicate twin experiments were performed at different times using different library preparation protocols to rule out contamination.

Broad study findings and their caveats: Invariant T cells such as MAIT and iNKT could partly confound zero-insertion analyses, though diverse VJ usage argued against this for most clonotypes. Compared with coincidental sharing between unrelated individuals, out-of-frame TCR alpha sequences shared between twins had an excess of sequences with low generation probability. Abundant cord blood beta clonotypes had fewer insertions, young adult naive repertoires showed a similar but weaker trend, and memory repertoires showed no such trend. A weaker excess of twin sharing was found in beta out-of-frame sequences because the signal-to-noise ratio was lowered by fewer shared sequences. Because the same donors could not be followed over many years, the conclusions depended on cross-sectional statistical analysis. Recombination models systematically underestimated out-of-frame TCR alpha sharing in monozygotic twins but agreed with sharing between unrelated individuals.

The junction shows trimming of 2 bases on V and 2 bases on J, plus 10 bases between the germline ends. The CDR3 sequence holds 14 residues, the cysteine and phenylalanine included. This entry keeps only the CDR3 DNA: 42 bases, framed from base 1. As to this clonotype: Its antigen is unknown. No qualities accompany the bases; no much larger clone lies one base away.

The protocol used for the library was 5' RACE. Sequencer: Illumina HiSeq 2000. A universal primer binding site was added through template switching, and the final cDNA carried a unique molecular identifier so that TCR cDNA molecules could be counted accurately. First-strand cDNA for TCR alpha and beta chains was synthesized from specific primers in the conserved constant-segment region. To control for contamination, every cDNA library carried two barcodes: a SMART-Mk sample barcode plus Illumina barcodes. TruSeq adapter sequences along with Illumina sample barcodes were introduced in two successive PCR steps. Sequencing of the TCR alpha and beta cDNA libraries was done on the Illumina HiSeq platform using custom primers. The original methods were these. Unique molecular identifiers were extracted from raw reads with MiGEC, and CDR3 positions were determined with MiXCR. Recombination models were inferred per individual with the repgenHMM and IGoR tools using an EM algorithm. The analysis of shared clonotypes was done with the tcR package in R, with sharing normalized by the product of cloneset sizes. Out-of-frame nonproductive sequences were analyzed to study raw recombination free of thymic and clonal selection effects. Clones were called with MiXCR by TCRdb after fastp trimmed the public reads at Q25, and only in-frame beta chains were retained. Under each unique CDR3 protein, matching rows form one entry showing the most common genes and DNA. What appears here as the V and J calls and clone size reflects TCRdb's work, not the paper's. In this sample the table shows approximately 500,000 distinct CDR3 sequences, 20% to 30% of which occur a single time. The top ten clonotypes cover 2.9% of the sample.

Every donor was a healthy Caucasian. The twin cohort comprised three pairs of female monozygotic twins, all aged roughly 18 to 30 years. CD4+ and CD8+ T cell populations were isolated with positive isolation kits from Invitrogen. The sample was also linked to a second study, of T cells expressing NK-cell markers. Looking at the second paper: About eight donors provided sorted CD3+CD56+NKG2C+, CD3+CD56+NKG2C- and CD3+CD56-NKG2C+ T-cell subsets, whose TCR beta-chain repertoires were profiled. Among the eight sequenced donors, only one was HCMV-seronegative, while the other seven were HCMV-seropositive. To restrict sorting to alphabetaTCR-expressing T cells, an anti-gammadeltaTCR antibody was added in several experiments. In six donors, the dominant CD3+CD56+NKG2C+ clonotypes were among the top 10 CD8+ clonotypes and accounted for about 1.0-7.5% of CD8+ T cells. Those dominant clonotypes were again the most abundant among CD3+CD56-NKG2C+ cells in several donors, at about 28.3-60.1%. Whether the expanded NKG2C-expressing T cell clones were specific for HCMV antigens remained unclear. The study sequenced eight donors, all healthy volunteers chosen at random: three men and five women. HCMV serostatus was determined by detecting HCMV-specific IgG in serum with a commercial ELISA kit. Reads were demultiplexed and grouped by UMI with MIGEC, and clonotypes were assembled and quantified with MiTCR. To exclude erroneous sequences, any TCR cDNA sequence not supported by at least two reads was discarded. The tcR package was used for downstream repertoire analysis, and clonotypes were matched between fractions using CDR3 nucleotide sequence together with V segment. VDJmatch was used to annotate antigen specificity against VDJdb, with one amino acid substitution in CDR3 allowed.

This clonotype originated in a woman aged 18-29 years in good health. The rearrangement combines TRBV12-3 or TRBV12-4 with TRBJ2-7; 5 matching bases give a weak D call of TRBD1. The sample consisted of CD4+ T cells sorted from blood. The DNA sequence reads TGTGCCAGCAGTTTAAAGTGGGGCCCCTACGAGCAGTACTTC. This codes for CASSLKWGPYEQYF.